A single sample gave rise to the 23 T cell receptor beta chains below, sequenced in a study of technical replicates of blood from a few donors. Clones were read by immunoSEQ multiplex PCR, and TCRdb kept only the in-frame ones, dropping some. The table has approximately 84,000 clones, nearly 98% seen once. Sequencing was performed on T cells isolated from PBMCs. The receptors come from a human donor in good health.

The chain links TRBV5-4 to TRBJ1-5; 10 bases are a match to TRBD1. There are 15 residues in the CDR3. Germline CDR1 is SGHNT and CDR2 is YYREEE (reference sequence). Losses at the gene ends were 4 bases for V and 4 bases for J; bases not matched to a gene: 5. CDR3 DNA: TGTGCCAGCAGCCGGGGACAGGGGACGAATCAGCCCCAGCATTTT. It translates to CASSRGQGTNQPQHF.

The chain links TRBV10-3 to TRBJ1-5, with 9 positions matching TRBD1. V was clipped by 0 bases and J by 3 bases; unmatched bases: 6. The CDR3 loop spans 17 amino acids. The germline V gene has CDR1 ENHRY and CDR2 SYGVKD. CDR3 nucleotide sequence: TGTGCCATCAGTGAGTCTGGGGGACAGGGATACAATCAGCCCCAGCATTTT. Its translation: CAISESGGQGYNQPQHF.

The V call is TRBV6-5, the J call TRBJ2-4, with TRBD1 identical over 9 bases. Germline V gene lookup returns CDR1 MNHEY and CDR2 SVGAGI. V lost 2 bases and J lost 5; bases outside the gene matches: 7. This CDR3 contains 16 residues. The CDR3 nucleotides read TGTGCCAGCAGTTACAGGGGGACAGGGTTAGAAAACATTCAGTACTTC. Translation: CASSYRGTGLENIQYF.

The chain links TRBV11-3 to TRBJ1-2, with 10 bases that match TRBD1. Germline-derived CDR1 and CDR2 are SGHNT and YENEEA. The CDR3 spans 15 residues. J gave up 8 bases and V 2 bases, and 8 bases lay outside the gene matches. This CDR3 is CASSLSGTGEFGYTF. The CDR3 nucleotides read TGTGCCAGCAGCTTAAGTGGGACAGGGGAATTCGGCTACACCTTC.

This clone was seen just once. The rearrangement links TRBV18 to TRBJ1-1; D is uncertain. In germline, CDR1 is KGHSH, CDR2 LQKENI. The CDR3 has 14 residues. V lost 3 bases, J lost 0 bases, and 8 bases lay in between. CDR3 DNA: TGTGCCAGCTCACCCGGGTATATGAACACTGAAGCTTTCTTT. Its protein is CASSPGYMNTEAFF. Looking up the rest from reference TRBV18 and TRBJ1-1 gives the full variable domain: NAGVMQNPRHLVRRRGQEARLRCSPMKGHSHVYWYRQLPEEGLKFMVYLQKENIIDESGMPKERFSAEFPKEGPSILRIQQVVRGDSAAYFCASSPGYMNTEAFFGQGTRLTVV.

This chain uses TRBV29-1 with TRBJ2-7; D is uncertain. V was pared by 4 bases and J by 6 bases, with 16 bases between. This CDR3 comprises 13 residues. Germline lookup yields CDR1 SQVTM and CDR2 ANQGSEA. The CDR3 protein is CSVVPSDSGEQYF. DNA for the CDR3: TGCAGCGTTGTACCTAGTGATTCGGGCGAGCAGTACTTC.

The chain carries TRBV14 and TRBJ2-5, with no clear D. The CDR3 extends over 14 amino acids. The germline V gene has CDR1 SGHDN and CDR2 FVKESK. The V and J ends lost 0 bases and 5 bases respectively, with 10 bases between them. CDR3 nucleotides: TGTGCCAGCAGCCAAGACTATATCCACGAGACCCAGTACTTC. Protein sequence: CASSQDYIHETQYF.

The chain combines TRBV4-1 with TRBJ2-5; TRBD2 is a possible D gene (5 bases). This CDR3 region has 14 residues. The V gene lost 5 bases and the J gene lost 2 bases, with 12 bases spanning the gap. Germline assignment: CDR1 MGHRA and CDR2 YSYEKL. The DNA of the CDR3 is TGCGCCAGCAGCTCCTTCGGGGATCAAGAGACCCAGTACTTC. This gives the protein CASSSFGDQETQYF.

The chain links TRBV7-9 to TRBJ1-5; 8 nucleotides line up with TRBD1. Germline V gene lookup returns CDR1 SEHNR and CDR2 FQNEAQ (reference sequence). This CDR3 has 17 amino acids. V was clipped by 3 bases and J by 0 bases; unmatched bases: 7. The chain's CDR3 is CASSLDRDGYSNQPQHF. In nucleotides, the CDR3 is TGTGCCAGCAGCTTGGACAGGGATGGTTATAGCAATCAGCCCCAGCATTTT.

The genes are TRBV11-3 and TRBJ2-1; 10 bases agree with TRBD2. Germline trimming cut 5 bases from V and 9 bases from J; bases unmatched to any gene: 13. CDR1 and CDR2 (germline): SGHNT, YENEEA. The CDR3 length is 16 residues. DNA for the CDR3: TGTGCCAGCAGCCCCGTTCGAGCGGGAGGGCCCGGTGAGCAGTTCTTC. Amino acid sequence: CASSPVRAGGPGEQFF.

The V call is TRBV5-6, the J call TRBJ2-3; a possible D gene is TRBD1 (5 bases). This CDR3 is built from 15 residues. Germline-derived CDR1 and CDR2 are SGHDT and YYEEEE. V dropped 0 bases and J dropped 6 bases, with 14 bases sitting between them. In DNA form, the CDR3 reads TGTGCCAGCAGCTTGGCGATAGGGGTGGGGGATACGCAGTATTTT. Amino acid sequence: CASSLAIGVGDTQYF.

The rearrangement links TRBV11-2 to TRBJ2-7; possibly TRBD1 for D (6 bases). Between the trimmed V and J ends, which lost 2 bases and 2 bases, there was a span of 10 bases. Germline V lookup: CDR1 SGHAT, CDR2 FQNNGV. The CDR3 has 14 amino acids. The CDR3 is CASSLQGQAYEQYF. As DNA, the CDR3 is TGTGCCAGCAGCTTACAGGGACAAGCCTACGAGCAGTACTTC.

The gene calls are TRBV19 and TRBJ1-1; D gene uncertain. Germline CDR1 reads LNHDA; CDR2 reads SQIVND (reference sequence). V lost 6 bases and J 11 bases, leaving 13 bases between the germline ends. CDR3 length: 11 residues. CDR3 region: CASRRNYAAFF. Here the CDR3 DNA reads TGTGCCAGTAGGCGAAATTATGCGGCTTTCTTT.

The chain employs TRBV2 and TRBJ2-2; TRBD1 might be the D (5 bases). CDR3 size: 14 residues. The V gene lost 9 bases and the J gene lost 1 base, with 12 bases spanning the gap. CDR1 is SNHLY and CDR2 is FYNNEI in the germline V gene. This CDR3 reads CARGIGQNTGELFF. The CDR3 DNA follows: TGTGCCAGGGGGATAGGACAGAACACCGGGGAGCTGTTTTTT.

This chain links TRBV19 with TRBJ1-4; 8 bases are shared with TRBD1. Germline CDR1 and CDR2: LNHDA and SQIVND (reference sequence). The CDR3 loop spans 14 amino acids. Trimming cost V 3 bases and J 8 bases; bases outside gene matches: 5. CDR3 protein: CASSIPYRGEKLFF. For the CDR3, the DNA is TGTGCCAGTAGTATCCCGTACAGGGGGGAAAAACTGTTTTTT.

The CDR3, as DNA: TGCGCCAGCAGCCACGGAAGGACTAGCAGATACGACGAGCAGTACTTC. Translated, it gives CASSHGRTSRYDEQYF. This sequence joins TRBV4-1 and TRBJ2-7, with 8 bases that match TRBD2. This CDR3 spans 16 amino acids. The junction had 12 bases not matched to a gene; V was cut back by 3 bases and J by 5 bases. Per the germline V gene, CDR1 is MGHRA and CDR2 is YSYEKL.

V gene TRBV9 combines with J gene TRBJ1-1; TRBD1 aligns across 11 bases. The CDR3 has 15 amino acids. Per the germline V gene, CDR1 is SGDLS and CDR2 is YYNGEE. J gave up 5 bases and V 4 bases, and 7 bases lay outside the gene matches. The CDR3 reads CASSRTGGQGTEAFF. CDR3 DNA sequence: TGTGCCAGCAGCCGGACAGGGGGCCAAGGTACTGAAGCTTTCTTT.

This clone was counted a single time. The chain links TRBV5-1 to TRBJ2-6, with TRBD1 identical over 9 bases. The CDR3 contains 17 residues. Trimming at V came to 0 bases and at J to 2 bases, leaving 3 bases not matched to a gene. The germline CDR1 and CDR2 sequences are SGHRS and YFSETQ. The CDR3 DNA reads as TGCGCCAGCAGCTTGGACAGGGGGCCGGCTGGGGCCAACGTCCTGACTTTC. Translated, it gives CASSLDRGPAGANVLTF.

The chain employs TRBV6-5 and TRBJ1-1; D is unclear. V shed 7 bases and J shed 3 bases, with 12 bases lying between them. The CDR3 is 13 residues long. CDR1 is MNHEY and CDR2 is SVGAGI in the germline V gene. The CDR3 region is CASNLQVDTEAFF. Here the CDR3 DNA reads TGTGCCAGCAATCTGCAGGTGGACACTGAAGCTTTCTTT.

A single count supports this clone. This chain connects TRBV2 to TRBJ2-4; tentative D call: TRBD2 (6 bases). From germline, CDR1 is SNHLY and CDR2 FYNNEI. V shed 2 bases and J shed 4 bases, with 15 bases lying between them. The CDR3 runs to 16 residues. CDR3 nucleotides: TGTGCCAGCAGTGAACGGGTGGCTAGCGAAAAAAACATTCAGTACTTC. This encodes CASSERVASEKNIQYF.

The chain combines TRBV7-9 with TRBJ2-5; 7 bases match TRBD2. CDR1 SEHNR and CDR2 FQNEAQ come from the germline V gene (reference sequence). V trimming: 1 base; J trimming: 4 bases; junction bases outside the gene matches: 3. The CDR3 is 14 residues long. DNA for the CDR3: TGTGCCAGCAGCTTAGTGGCGGGGGTAGAGACCCAGTACTTC. Translated: CASSLVAGVETQYF. Full variable domain (remainder filled in from reference TRBV7-9 and TRBJ2-5): DTGVSQNPRHKITKRGQNVTFRCDPISEHNRLYWYRQTLGQGPEFLTYFQNEAQLEKSRLLSDRFSAERPKGSFSTLEIQRTEQGDSAMYLCASSLVAGVETQYFGPGTRLLVL.

The CDR3 loop is CASSETLTGFGHNEQFF. The CDR3, as DNA: TGTGCCAGCAGCGAAACCTTGACAGGTTTTGGACACAATGAGCAGTTCTTC. The chain carries TRBV7-9 and TRBJ2-1; a weak D match, TRBD1 (6 bases). The length of the CDR3 is 17 residues. V lost 5 bases, J lost 5 bases, and 22 bases lay in between. CDR1 is SEHNR and CDR2 is FQNEAQ in the germline V gene (reference sequence).

The genes are TRBV5-1 and TRBJ2-2; D call uncertain. The CDR3 is 12 amino acids. Germline CDR1 reads SGHRS; CDR2 reads YFSETQ. V shed 7 bases and J shed 2 bases, with 6 bases lying between them. CDR3 in amino acids: CASQTNTGELFF. The CDR3 coding sequence is TGCGCCAGCCAAACAAACACCGGGGAGCTGTTTTTT.